A single count supports the clone carrying this T cell receptor (beta chain). These data are taken from a study of CD8 T cells in Susac syndrome. The authors sequenced TCR beta from blood CD8+ and CD4+ T cells. Control patients had untreated stable or active relapsing-remitting multiple sclerosis by revised McDonald criteria. Random hexamers were used to reverse transcribe the RNA input (about 0.45 to 1 ug). Amplification of TCR beta CDR3 spanned 54 Vbeta and 13 Jbeta via immunoSEQ multiplex PCR. TCRdb itself ran the immunoSEQ multiplex PCR reads through MiXCR, one entry per CDR3 protein. The table includes 250,000 to 350,000 distinct CDR3 sequences, about 88% detected once. This CDR3 contains 15 residues. Trimming at V came to 3 bases and at J to 3 bases, leaving 7 bases not matched to a gene. CDR1 is MDHEN, CDR2 SYDVKM, per germline.

V usage is TRBV28 and J usage is TRBJ2-7; 8 nucleotides match TRBD1. This sequence originates from a human donor with multiple sclerosis. The sequencing input was CD8+ T cells from PBMCs. The chain's CDR3 is CASSFIGQGDYEQYF. The DNA for the CDR3 is TGTGCCAGCAGTTTTATTGGACAGGGAGACTACGAGCAGTACTTC. The full variable domain, completed using reference TRBV28 and TRBJ2-7, is DVKVTQSSRYLVKRTGEKVFLECVQDMDHENMFWYRQDPGLGLRLIYFSYDVKMKEKGDIPEGYSVSREKKERFSLILESASTNQTSMYLCASSFIGQGDYEQYFGPGTRLTVT.